These T cell receptor beta chains were read from a single sample in a study of blood T cell repertoires in COVID-19. The method was immunoSEQ multiplex PCR; TCRdb's version includes in-frame clones alone and lacks a portion of them. Of 90,000 to 120,000 clones in the sample, roughly 83% were seen once. The sample was peripheral blood. The source is a human donor in a cohort sampled during active COVID-19. Both conserved end residues are part of each CDR3. D genes are given only for firm matches. Size values are once, few and many counts, or a class for expanded clones, and some rows have none.

d_gene: NA; abundance: NA; v_gene: TRBV25-1; j_gene: TRBJ1-1; CDR3aa: CASSQSGGRNTEAFF; CDR3nt: TGTGCCAGCAGCCAAAGCGGTGGGAGGAACACTGAAGCTTTCTTT
d_gene: TRBD1; abundance: once; v_gene: TRBV18; j_gene: TRBJ2-4; CDR3aa: CASSTGQGGDKNIQYF; CDR3nt: TGTGCCAGCTCAACGGGACAGGGAGGTGACAAAAACATTCAGTACTTC
d_gene: NA; abundance: NA; v_gene: TRBV28; j_gene: TRBJ2-7; CDR3aa: CASSLPGDYEQYF; CDR3nt: TGTGCCAGCAGTTTGCCGGGAGACTACGAGCAGTACTTC
d_gene: NA; abundance: NA; v_gene: TRBV7-3; j_gene: TRBJ2-1; CDR3aa: CASSLKAGRSYNEQFF; CDR3nt: TGTGCCAGCAGCTTAAAGGCGGGCCGCTCCTACAATGAGCAGTTCTTC
d_gene: NA; abundance: once; v_gene: TRBV30; j_gene: TRBJ1-1; CDR3aa: CAWSFLDRTGTEAFF; CDR3nt: TGTGCCTGGAGCTTCCTCGACAGGACCGGCACTGAAGCTTTCTTT
d_gene: NA; abundance: NA; v_gene: TRBV12-3/TRBV12-4; j_gene: TRBJ2-5; CDR3aa: CASSVGVRETQYF; CDR3nt: TGTGCCAGCAGTGTAGGGGTCAGGGAGACCCAGTACTTC
d_gene: TRBD1; abundance: NA; v_gene: TRBV9; j_gene: TRBJ1-3; CDR3aa: CASSFPDRGLYF; CDR3nt: TGTGCCAGCAGCTTTCCGGACAGGGGGCTATATTTT
d_gene: NA; abundance: few; v_gene: TRBV6-6; j_gene: TRBJ1-1; CDR3aa: CASSYTGLNTEAFF; CDR3nt: TGTGCCAGCAGTTATACAGGCTTGAACACTGAAGCTTTCTTT
d_gene: NA; abundance: NA; v_gene: TRBV5-1; j_gene: TRBJ1-1; CDR3aa: CASSTEQGYTEAFF; CDR3nt: TGCGCCAGCAGCACAGAGCAGGGATACACTGAAGCTTTCTTT
d_gene: TRBD2; abundance: once; v_gene: TRBV11-2; j_gene: TRBJ2-7; CDR3aa: CASSLVDPLASYF; CDR3nt: TGTGCCAGCAGCTTAGTAGACCCACTAGCGTCGTACTTC
d_gene: TRBD2; abundance: NA; v_gene: TRBV5-1; j_gene: TRBJ2-3; CDR3aa: CASSSTAGGPTDTQYF; CDR3nt: TGCGCCAGCAGCAGTACAGCGGGAGGGCCGACAGATACGCAGTATTTT
d_gene: TRBD1; abundance: NA; v_gene: TRBV5-5; j_gene: TRBJ2-7; CDR3aa: CASRALTGDWNEQYF; CDR3nt: TGTGCCAGCAGGGCGCTGACAGGGGATTGGAACGAGCAGTACTTC
d_gene: NA; abundance: NA; v_gene: TRBV29-1; j_gene: TRBJ2-1; CDR3aa: CSMQGPRDEQFF; CDR3nt: TGCAGCATGCAGGGGCCGAGGGATGAGCAGTTCTTC
d_gene: TRBD2; abundance: NA; v_gene: TRBV5-4; j_gene: TRBJ2-1; CDR3aa: CASTPGAASGSSYNEQFF; CDR3nt: TGTGCCAGCACCCCCGGGGCGGCTAGCGGGAGCTCCTACAATGAGCAGTTCTTC
d_gene: NA; abundance: NA; v_gene: TRBV4-1; j_gene: TRBJ2-1; CDR3aa: CASSQDRRPEQFF; CDR3nt: TGCGCCAGCAGCCAAGATCGGCGGCCTGAGCAGTTCTTC
d_gene: NA; abundance: NA; v_gene: TRBV24-1; j_gene: TRBJ1-2; CDR3aa: CATSDSYGYTF; CDR3nt: TGTGCCACCAGTGACAGTTATGGCTACACCTTC
d_gene: TRBD1; abundance: NA; v_gene: TRBV12-5; j_gene: TRBJ2-1; CDR3aa: CASGPPGTVYNEQFF; CDR3nt: TGTGCTAGTGGTCCCCCCGGGACAGTTTACAATGAGCAGTTCTTC
d_gene: TRBD1; abundance: NA; v_gene: TRBV30; j_gene: TRBJ1-1; CDR3aa: CAWRTPDRWDTEAFF; CDR3nt: TGTGCCTGGAGAACCCCGGACAGGTGGGACACTGAAGCTTTCTTT
d_gene: TRBD2; abundance: few; v_gene: TRBV7-7; j_gene: TRBJ2-5; CDR3aa: CASSLSASGNQETQYF; CDR3nt: TGTGCCAGCAGCTTAAGCGCGAGCGGGAACCAAGAGACCCAGTACTTC
d_gene: NA; abundance: NA; v_gene: TRBV28; j_gene: TRBJ1-2; CDR3aa: CAGRSGGQNYGYTF; CDR3nt: TGTGCCGGCCGGTCTGGGGGCCAAAACTATGGCTACACCTTC
d_gene: NA; abundance: NA; v_gene: TRBV10-3; j_gene: TRBJ2-7; CDR3aa: CAISESNYEQYF; CDR3nt: TGTGCCATCAGTGAGTCCAACTACGAGCAGTACTTC
d_gene: TRBD2; abundance: NA; v_gene: TRBV23-1; j_gene: TRBJ2-3; CDR3aa: CASSQSVEREGCTDTQYF; CDR3nt: TGCGCCAGCAGTCAATCGGTGGAGCGGGAGGGATGCACAGATACGCAGTATTTT
d_gene: NA; abundance: NA; v_gene: TRBV12-5; j_gene: TRBJ2-2; CDR3aa: CASGFGQSWDRNTGELFF; CDR3nt: TGTGCTAGTGGTTTTGGACAGTCGTGGGATCGGAACACCGGGGAGCTGTTTTTT
d_gene: TRBD2; abundance: NA; v_gene: TRBV7-2; j_gene: TRBJ2-7; CDR3aa: CASKLAGGPYEQYF; CDR3nt: TGTGCCAGCAAGCTAGCGGGAGGGCCCTACGAGCAGTACTTC
d_gene: NA; abundance: NA; v_gene: TRBV9; j_gene: TRBJ2-1; CDR3aa: CASSAELAGAGNEQFF; CDR3nt: TGTGCCAGCAGCGCGGAACTAGCCGGAGCTGGAAATGAGCAGTTCTTC
d_gene: NA; abundance: NA; v_gene: TRBV5-1; j_gene: TRBJ2-1; CDR3aa: CASSSRTAPLSYNEQFF; CDR3nt: TGCGCCAGCAGCTCCCGGACAGCACCACTCTCCTACAATGAGCAGTTCTTC
d_gene: NA; abundance: few; v_gene: TRBV27; j_gene: TRBJ1-5; CDR3aa: CASSSSDQPQHF; CDR3nt: TGTGCCAGCAGTTCGTCGGATCAGCCCCAGCATTTT
d_gene: TRBD1; abundance: NA; v_gene: TRBV18; j_gene: TRBJ2-2; CDR3aa: CASSRQSTGTGSTGELFF; CDR3nt: TGTGCCAGCTCGCGTCAATCAACCGGGACAGGGAGCACCGGGGAGCTGTTTTTT
d_gene: NA; abundance: NA; v_gene: TRBV7-9; j_gene: TRBJ1-2; CDR3aa: CASSPLAGALANYGYTF; CDR3nt: TGTGCCAGCAGCCCCCTCGCGGGAGCCCTAGCTAACTATGGCTACACCTTC
d_gene: TRBD1; abundance: NA; v_gene: TRBV5-4; j_gene: TRBJ2-1; CDR3aa: CASSFRTGGSYNEQFF; CDR3nt: TGTGCCAGCAGCTTCCGGACAGGGGGCTCCTACAATGAGCAGTTCTTC
d_gene: TRBD2; abundance: once; v_gene: TRBV18; j_gene: TRBJ2-1; CDR3aa: CASSPNLAGVNEQFF; CDR3nt: TGTGCCAGCTCACCAAATCTAGCGGGAGTGAATGAGCAGTTCTTC
d_gene: NA; abundance: NA; v_gene: TRBV4-2; j_gene: TRBJ1-1; CDR3aa: CASSQGPQGRGASSLEAFF; CDR3nt: TGTGCCAGCAGCCAAGGTCCCCAAGGTCGGGGGGCTTCAAGTTTAGAAGCTTTCTTT
d_gene: TRBD2; abundance: NA; v_gene: TRBV3-1/TRBV3-2; j_gene: TRBJ2-5; CDR3aa: CASSLWGSGIQETQYF; CDR3nt: TGTGCCAGCAGCCTCTGGGGTAGCGGGATCCAAGAGACCCAGTACTTC
d_gene: NA; abundance: NA; v_gene: TRBV24-1; j_gene: TRBJ2-5; CDR3aa: CATSEPDFQETQYF; CDR3nt: TGTGCCACCAGTGAGCCGGACTTCCAAGAGACCCAGTACTTC
d_gene: TRBD2; abundance: NA; v_gene: TRBV6-4; j_gene: TRBJ2-1; CDR3aa: CASSSMGGSYNEQFF; CDR3nt: TGTGCCAGCAGTTCGATGGGGGGGTCCTACAATGAGCAGTTCTTC
d_gene: TRBD1; abundance: NA; v_gene: TRBV5-6; j_gene: TRBJ2-1; CDR3aa: CASSLRTGSSYNEQFF; CDR3nt: TGTGCCAGCAGCTTGAGGACAGGGAGCTCCTACAATGAGCAGTTCTTC
d_gene: TRBD1; abundance: NA; v_gene: TRBV7-2; j_gene: TRBJ2-7; CDR3aa: CASSFNGQGAEQYF; CDR3nt: TGTGCCAGCAGCTTTAATGGCCAGGGGGCCGAGCAGTACTTC
d_gene: NA; abundance: once; v_gene: TRBV4-1; j_gene: TRBJ1-3; CDR3aa: CASSQDHVSGNTIYF; CDR3nt: TGCGCCAGCAGCCAAGATCATGTCTCTGGAAACACCATATATTTT
d_gene: TRBD1; abundance: NA; v_gene: TRBV27; j_gene: TRBJ1-2; CDR3aa: CASKPGTGGGYTF; CDR3nt: TGTGCCAGCAAGCCCGGGACAGGGGGAGGCTACACCTTC
d_gene: NA; abundance: NA; v_gene: TRBV7-9; j_gene: TRBJ1-2; CDR3aa: CASSLAAYGYTF; CDR3nt: TGTGCCAGCAGCTTAGCAGCCTATGGCTACACCTTC
d_gene: TRBD1; abundance: NA; v_gene: TRBV5-6; j_gene: TRBJ2-5; CDR3aa: CASSDGQGQTQYF; CDR3nt: TGTGCCAGCAGCGACGGACAGGGACAGACCCAGTACTTC
d_gene: TRBD1; abundance: NA; v_gene: TRBV10-3; j_gene: TRBJ2-3; CDR3aa: CAISPPGQGTDTQYF; CDR3nt: TGTGCCATCAGTCCACCGGGACAGGGAACAGATACGCAGTATTTT
d_gene: NA; abundance: once; v_gene: TRBV30; j_gene: TRBJ2-6; CDR3aa: CAGNPTGANVLTF; CDR3nt: TGTGCCGGGAATCCAACTGGGGCCAACGTCCTGACTTTC
d_gene: NA; abundance: once; v_gene: TRBV27; j_gene: TRBJ1-6; CDR3aa: CASSLSGGAVKNSPLHF; CDR3nt: TGTGCCAGCAGTTTATCGGGGGGGGCTGTGAAGAATTCACCCCTCCACTTT
d_gene: TRBD1; abundance: NA; v_gene: TRBV3-1/TRBV3-2; j_gene: TRBJ1-1; CDR3aa: CASRPGTGNTEAFF; CDR3nt: TGTGCCAGCAGACCCGGGACAGGGAACACTGAAGCTTTCTTT
d_gene: NA; abundance: NA; v_gene: TRBV19; j_gene: TRBJ2-5; CDR3aa: CASRRDSEETQYF; CDR3nt: TGTGCCAGTAGACGGGACTCTGAAGAGACCCAGTACTTC
d_gene: TRBD2; abundance: NA; v_gene: TRBV5-1; j_gene: TRBJ2-3; CDR3aa: CASSPGLAVPGTDTQYF; CDR3nt: TGCGCCAGCAGCCCGGGACTAGCGGTCCCTGGCACAGATACGCAGTATTTT
d_gene: NA; abundance: once; v_gene: TRBV28; j_gene: TRBJ1-5; CDR3aa: CASIRGGARGNQPQHF; CDR3nt: TGTGCCAGCATTAGGGGGGGGGCCAGGGGCAATCAGCCCCAGCATTTT
d_gene: NA; abundance: NA; v_gene: TRBV9; j_gene: TRBJ2-3; CDR3aa: CASSALGVVTDTQYF; CDR3nt: TGTGCCAGCAGCGCGTTGGGAGTAGTAACAGATACGCAGTATTTT
d_gene: NA; abundance: NA; v_gene: TRBV21-1; j_gene: TRBJ1-1; CDR3aa: CASSKEKGGRNTEAFF; CDR3nt: TGTGCCAGCAGCAAAGAGAAGGGAGGAAGAAACACTGAAGCTTTCTTT
d_gene: TRBD1; abundance: NA; v_gene: TRBV7-9; j_gene: TRBJ2-2; CDR3aa: CASSYDGTGSTGELFF; CDR3nt: TGTGCCAGCAGTTACGACGGGACAGGGTCCACCGGGGAGCTGTTTTTT
d_gene: NA; abundance: once; v_gene: TRBV27; j_gene: TRBJ1-1; CDR3aa: CASSETGTHSTEAFF; CDR3nt: TGTGCCAGCAGTGAAACCGGGACACATAGTACTGAAGCTTTCTTT
d_gene: NA; abundance: NA; v_gene: TRBV7-2; j_gene: TRBJ2-1; CDR3aa: CASSYTQGLEQFF; CDR3nt: TGTGCCAGCAGCTATACCCAGGGACTTGAGCAGTTCTTC